Listed below are T cell receptor beta chains from one sample, sequenced in a study of cytomegalovirus exposure and HLA in healthy donors. Here immunoSEQ multiplex PCR was the method, and the copy in TCRdb shows in-frame clones only, minus some. The repertoire includes about 140,000 clones, 76% of them detected once, and around 3.6% sits in the top ten. Material: PBMCs. These receptors were taken from a man between 18 and 35 years old in good health and CMV-seronegative. CDR3s include the opening cysteine and the closing phenylalanine or tryptophan. Fields, in order: clone size, V gene, D gene, J gene, CDR3 DNA, CDR3 protein. D genes are given only for firm matches. Not all rows give a size; the values are once, few, many and, for expanded clones, a class.

clone size: .
V gene: TRBV5-6
D gene: .
J gene: TRBJ2-7
CDR3 DNA: TGTGCCAGCAGCTTGGAAATCCGGCAGGGATTTAACGAGCAGTACTTC
CDR3 protein: CASSLEIRQGFNEQYF

clone size: .
V gene: TRBV5-1
D gene: TRBD1
J gene: TRBJ1-1
CDR3 DNA: TGCGCCAGCAGACGGACAGGGGGCGCGAACACTGAAGCTTTCTTT
CDR3 protein: CASRRTGGANTEAFF

clone size: .
V gene: TRBV6-1
D gene: TRBD1
J gene: TRBJ1-6
CDR3 DNA: TGTGCCAGCAGTGCCCAGACAGGGGATAATTCACCCCTCCACTTT
CDR3 protein: CASSAQTGDNSPLHF

clone size: .
V gene: TRBV7-3
D gene: TRBD2
J gene: TRBJ2-1
CDR3 DNA: TGTGCCAGCAGCTCCGGACTAGCGGGGGGTGTCGAGCAGTTCTTC
CDR3 protein: CASSSGLAGGVEQFF

clone size: .
V gene: TRBV10-1
D gene: .
J gene: TRBJ1-1
CDR3 DNA: TGCGCCAGCAGTGATTGGGCCGGTACTGAAGCTTTCTTT
CDR3 protein: CASSDWAGTEAFF

clone size: .
V gene: TRBV7-3
D gene: TRBD1
J gene: TRBJ2-4
CDR3 DNA: TGTGCCAGCAGCTCAAGACAGGGGGAGAACATTCAGTACTTC
CDR3 protein: CASSSRQGENIQYF

clone size: once
V gene: TRBV19
D gene: .
J gene: TRBJ1-5
CDR3 DNA: TGTGCCAGTAGTATAAGGCGGGGTTCCAATCAGCCCCAGCATTTT
CDR3 protein: CASSIRRGSNQPQHF

clone size: .
V gene: TRBV28
D gene: .
J gene: TRBJ1-1
CDR3 DNA: TGTGCCAGCAGAAACCCCGGGTATCTGAACACTGAAGCTTTCTTT
CDR3 protein: CASRNPGYLNTEAFF

clone size: .
V gene: TRBV7-9
D gene: .
J gene: TRBJ2-5
CDR3 DNA: TGTGCCAGCAGCTTACCCAGTCAAGAGACCCAGTACTTC
CDR3 protein: CASSLPSQETQYF

clone size: .
V gene: TRBV28
D gene: TRBD2
J gene: TRBJ2-1
CDR3 DNA: TGTGCCAGCAGTTCTCCTCGGACTAGCGGAGACAATGAGCAGTTCTTC
CDR3 protein: CASSSPRTSGDNEQFF

clone size: .
V gene: TRBV7-2
D gene: .
J gene: TRBJ2-7
CDR3 DNA: TGTGCCAGCAGCTTAGGGCAGGGAGGCGAGCAGTACTTC
CDR3 protein: CASSLGQGGEQYF

clone size: few
V gene: TRBV5-6
D gene: .
J gene: TRBJ2-2
CDR3 DNA: TGTGCCAGCAGCTCCGGACTCCGCGGGGAGCTGTTTTTT
CDR3 protein: CASSSGLRGELFF

clone size: .
V gene: TRBV5-4
D gene: TRBD1
J gene: TRBJ1-1
CDR3 DNA: TGTGCCAGCAGCTTGGGGCAGGGGGGAATGGGGACTGAAGCTTTCTTT
CDR3 protein: CASSLGQGGMGTEAFF